This TCR beta chain was recorded in a study of blood T cell repertoires in COVID-19. Original processing notes: Estimation of nucleated cell counts relied on the amplification of reference gene primers. The table came from immunoSEQ multiplex PCR; TCRdb's copy has only in-frame clones and leaves some out. That table is the source of V, J and clone size, and D and trimming were worked out from the DNA. The sample yields hundreds of thousands of clones, 83% seen once. The cohort comprised adults aged about 18 to 100 years residing in 24 US areas. The study assigned cohorts using participant-reported clinical history. This receptor was obtained from a woman aged 45-59 years who had been exposed to COVID-19. Sequencing was performed on PBMCs or T cells enriched from blood (not recorded which).

CDR3 residues: CASSSEPWTSPGETQYF. The CDR3 nucleotides read TGCGCCAGCAGCTCCGAGCCCTGGACTAGTCCGGGAGAGACCCAGTACTTC. J is TRBJ2-5 and V is TRBV5-1, with 7 bases aligning to TRBD2. The CDR3 has 17 amino acids. The germline CDR1 and CDR2 sequences are SGHRS and YFSETQ. J lost 4 bases, V lost 3 bases, and 15 bases had no gene match. Full variable domain (remainder filled in from reference TRBV5-1 and TRBJ2-5): KAGVTQTPRYLIKTRGQQVTLSCSPISGHRSVSWYQQTPGQGLQFLFEYFSETQRNKGNFPGRFSGRQFSNSRSEMNVSTLELGDSALYLCASSSEPWTSPGETQYFGPGTRLLVL.